In its sample, the clone carrying this TCR beta chain was seen once. Those enrolled, adults aged roughly 18 to 90 years, came from about two dozen US areas. Produced via immunoSEQ multiplex PCR; TCRdb's table is partial and in-frame only. The table includes around 220,000 clones, 90% detected once. This sample is drawn from a study of blood T cell repertoires in COVID-19. Across the whole study: Acute and convalescent COVID-19 specimens originated in the United States, Italy and Spain. From T cells, B-cell-depleted T cells, or PBMCs came the material, which was cDNA or gDNA.

This receptor was identified in a young man who had been exposed to COVID-19. Sequenced: PBMCs or T cells enriched from blood (not recorded which).

The CDR3 DNA follows: TGTGCCAGCAATCCGACAGGGGCGATCGGCTACACCTTC. This translates into CASNPTGAIGYTF. The genes are TRBV2 and TRBJ1-2; 8 positions match TRBD1. This CDR3 has 13 residues. The V and J ends lost 7 bases and 8 bases, in that order; junction bases with no gene match: 9. From germline, CDR1 is SNHLY and CDR2 FYNNEI.